This TCR beta chain was captured in a study of CD8 T cells in Susac syndrome. TCR beta from blood CD8+ and CD4+ T cells was sequenced. Healthy donors formed controls matched for age and sex. Bulk CD8+ and CD4+ cells came from magnetic negative isolation; CD8+ TEMRA by FACS. The length of the CDR3 is 14 residues. The germline CDR1 and CDR2 sequences are ENHRY and SYGVKD. J was trimmed by 0 bases and V by 6 bases; bases with no gene match: 2. Reverse transcription of roughly 0.5 to 1 ug RNA was performed with random hexamers. Amplification of TCR beta CDR3 by immunoSEQ multiplex PCR spanned 54 Vbeta and 13 Jbeta. Using its own MiXCR run on the immunoSEQ multiplex PCR reads, TCRdb lists one record per CDR3 protein. Of 150,000 to 200,000 distinct CDR3 sequences listed, roughly nine tenths were seen once; the top ten hold approximately 0.082%.

The sequence was collected from a human donor in good health. The sequencing input was CD4+ T cells from PBMCs. V and J are TRBV10-3 and TRBJ2-3; 8 positions match TRBD2. The DNA of the CDR3 is TGTGCCATCAGAAGCGGGGGAAGCACAGATACGCAGTATTTT. This gives the protein CAIRSGGSTDTQYF.